This TCR beta chain was profiled in a study of blood T cell repertoires in COVID-19. Study-level background: COVID-19 samples from acute and convalescent phases originated in the United States, Italy and Spain. PBMCs, B-cell-depleted T cells, or T cells were the source of the cDNA or gDNA that made up the material.

Repertoires were generated with immunoSEQ multiplex PCR, while TCRdb's copy carries only in-frame clones and drops some. Here the sample spans about 150,000 clones, roughly four fifths being singletons. Seattle's enrolled individuals joined amid active infection and were then monitored longitudinally. The CDR3 consists of 19 residues. The germline CDR1 and CDR2 sequences are SGHRS and YFSETQ. Trimming removed 5 bases from V and 0 bases from J, with 26 bases in between. Material for sequencing was peripheral blood. The rearrangement links TRBV5-1 to TRBJ1-1; possible D gene TRBD1, 6 bases. This receptor was identified in a woman aged 80 or over with COVID-19, enrolled during active disease. The CDR3 here is CASRKSLGATGKLNTEAFF. In DNA form, the CDR3 reads TGCGCCAGCAGGAAATCTCTGGGGGCTACGGGGAAATTGAACACTGAAGCTTTCTTT. The whole variable domain, remainder taken from reference TRBV5-1 and TRBJ1-1, is KAGVTQTPRYLIKTRGQQVTLSCSPISGHRSVSWYQQTPGQGLQFLFEYFSETQRNKGNFPGRFSGRQFSNSRSEMNVSTLELGDSALYLCASRKSLGATGKLNTEAFFGQGTRLTVV.